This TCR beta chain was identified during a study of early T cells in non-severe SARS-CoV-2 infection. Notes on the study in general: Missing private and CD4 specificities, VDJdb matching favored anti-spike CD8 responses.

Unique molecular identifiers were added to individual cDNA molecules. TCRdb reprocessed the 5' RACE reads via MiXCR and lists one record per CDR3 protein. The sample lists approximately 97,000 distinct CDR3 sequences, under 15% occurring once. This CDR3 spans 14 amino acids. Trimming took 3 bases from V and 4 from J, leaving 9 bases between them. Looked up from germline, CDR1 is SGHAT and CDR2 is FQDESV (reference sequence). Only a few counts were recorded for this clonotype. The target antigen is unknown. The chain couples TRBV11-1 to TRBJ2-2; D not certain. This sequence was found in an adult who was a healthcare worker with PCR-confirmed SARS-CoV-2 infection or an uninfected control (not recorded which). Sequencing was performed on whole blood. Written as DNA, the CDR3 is TGTGCCAGCAGCTTGGGTCGGGTCACCGGGGAGCTGTTTTTT. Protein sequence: CASSLGRVTGELFF.